This T cell receptor (beta chain) was identified in a study of breast tumors, draining lymph nodes, adjacent tissues. General observations from the study: Data fit most tumor T cells coming from lymph node, expanding in tumor. Tumors had less TCR diversity than lymph nodes, more than nontumor tissue. That most tumor T cells come from lymph nodes remained unproven. Tumor and nontumor repertoires were significantly more similar in luminal-like than in basal-like breast cancer.

Samples came from axillary lymph nodes draining the breast cancer. TCRdb re-analysed the multiplex PCR reads in MiXCR, keeping a single row per CDR3 protein. Here the sample spans some 250,000 distinct CDR3 sequences, under 40% being singletons. Details on this clonotype: Its matching antigen is unknown.

This CDR3 region has 14 residues. CDR1 is SGDLS and CDR2 is YYNGEE in the germline V gene. V trimming: 3 bases; J trimming: 2 bases; junction bases outside the gene matches: 3. V is TRBV9 and J is TRBJ1-1, with 8 bases aligning to TRBD1. This clonotype originated in a female donor with breast cancer. Some clones in this sample may be carry-over from other donors' samples. Specimen: axillary lymph node tissue. The CDR3 DNA follows: TGTGCCAGCAGCGGCAGGGGGCGCAACACTGAAGCTTTCTTT. It encodes CASSGRGRNTEAFF.